The next 10 T cell receptor beta chains were all read from a single sample in a study of blood T cell repertoires in COVID-19. Some clones are missing from TCRdb's copy, which holds only in-frame ones; the method was immunoSEQ multiplex PCR. The data contain roughly 100,000 clones, 75% to 90% of them seen just once; the ten biggest clones take up around 12%. Sequences were obtained from peripheral blood. Receptors were obtained from a human donor in a cohort sampled during active COVID-19.

The chain recombines TRBV30 with TRBJ2-1, with 10 bases identical to TRBD1. This CDR3 has 12 residues. The germline CDR1 and CDR2 sequences are GTSNPN and SVGIG (reference sequence). As DNA, the CDR3 is TGTGCTGGGACAGGGGTAGGCTATGAGCAGTTCTTC. Amino acids: CAGTGVGYEQFF.

This chain links TRBV19 with TRBJ1-4; D remains unclear. Germline loops: CDR1 LNHDA, CDR2 SQIVND (reference sequence). The CDR3 length is 15 residues. V dropped 6 bases and J dropped 8 bases, with 19 bases sitting between them. CDR3 bases: TGTGCCAGTAGGCCCGCAGCGGCGGTCCGGGAAAAACTGTTTTTT. Protein product: CASRPAAAVREKLFF.

The chain uses TRBV7-2 and TRBJ2-3; 8 bases fit TRBD2. This CDR3 is built from 16 residues. J lost 5 bases, V lost 2 bases, and 9 bases had no gene match. Germline CDR1 reads SGHTA; CDR2 reads FQGNSA. The CDR3 loop is CASSLSYRGGQDTQYF. CDR3 nucleotides: TGTGCCAGCAGCTTATCCTACCGGGGGGGCCAAGATACGCAGTATTTT.

The chain combines TRBV21-1 with TRBJ1-1. TRBV21-1 is described as a pseudogene. The CDR3 is 15 residues long. The CDR3 protein is CASSAWRALRTEAFF. Written as DNA, the CDR3 is TGTGCCAGCAGCGCGTGGCGGGCCTTGAGAACTGAAGCTTTCTTT.

V usage is TRBV10-3 and J usage is TRBJ1-4, with 7 bases lining up with TRBD1. V trimming: 10 bases; J trimming: 4 bases; junction bases outside the gene matches: 6. The CDR3 length is 13 residues. CDR1 is ENHRY, CDR2 SYGVKD, per germline. The CDR3 bases are TGTGCCACGACAGGGCTCATTAATGAAAAACTGTTTTTT. This sequence encodes CATTGLINEKLFF.

The V gene is TRBV3-1 (or the pseudogene TRBV3-2), the J gene TRBJ2-7; tentatively, D is TRBD1 (5 bases). V gave up 1 base and J gave up 2 bases, with 12 bases separating them. Germline CDR1 and CDR2: LGHDT and YNNKEL (reference sequence). The CDR3 contains 15 residues. CDR3 protein: CASSQGVTETYEQYF. CDR3 in DNA: TGTGCCAGCAGCCAAGGGGTGACAGAGACCTACGAGCAGTACTTC.

The chain employs TRBV3-1 (or the pseudogene TRBV3-2) and TRBJ1-2, with D perhaps matching TRBD1 (6 bases). V lost 6 bases and J 4 bases, leaving 18 bases between the germline ends. This CDR3 comprises 15 residues. Germline CDR1 reads LGHDT; CDR2 reads YNNKEL (reference sequence). In nucleotides, the CDR3 is TGTGCCAGCAGGCCTTCGGCAGGGGCGCCCTATGGCTACACCTTC. This gives the protein CASRPSAGAPYGYTF.

The chain carries TRBV24-1 and TRBJ2-1; 7 nucleotides match TRBD2. Germline V CDR1 and CDR2: KGHDR, SFDVKD. The V and J ends lost 1 base and 8 bases, in that order; junction bases with no gene match: 7. The CDR3 consists of 15 residues. CDR3 loop: CATSDFGRAGDEQFF. In DNA, the CDR3 is TGTGCCACCAGTGATTTTGGTAGGGCGGGGGATGAGCAGTTCTTC.

This clone was picked up a small number of times. This sequence joins TRBV3-1 (or the pseudogene TRBV3-2) and TRBJ1-1; 7 bases are shared with TRBD1. Looked up from germline, CDR1 is LGHDT and CDR2 is YNNKEL (reference sequence). The CDR3 totals 15 residues. J lost 1 base, V lost 4 bases, and 6 bases had no gene match. CDR3 residues: CASSRSDRQNTEAFF. CDR3 nucleotide sequence: TGTGCCAGCAGCCGCTCGGACAGGCAGAACACTGAAGCTTTCTTT.

The rearrangement joins TRBV18 to TRBJ2-7, with a tentative D call TRBD2 (6 bases). The CDR3 contains 14 residues. Germline CDR1 KGHSH, CDR2 LQKENI. V was cut by 0 bases and J by 7 bases, with 13 bases left in between. The CDR3, as DNA: TGTGCCAGCTCACCACCGGGACTTCACTCAGAGCAGTACTTC. Residues: CASSPPGLHSEQYF.